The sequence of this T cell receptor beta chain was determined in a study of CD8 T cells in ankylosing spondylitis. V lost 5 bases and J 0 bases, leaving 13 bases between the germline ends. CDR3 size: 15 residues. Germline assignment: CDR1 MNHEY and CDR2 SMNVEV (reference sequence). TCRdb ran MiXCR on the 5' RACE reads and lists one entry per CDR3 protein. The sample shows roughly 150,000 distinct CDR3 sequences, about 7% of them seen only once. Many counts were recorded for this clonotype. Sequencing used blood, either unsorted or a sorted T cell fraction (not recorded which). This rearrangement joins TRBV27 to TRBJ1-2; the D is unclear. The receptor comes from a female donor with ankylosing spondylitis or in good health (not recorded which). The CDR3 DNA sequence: TGTGCCAGCAGTACCTTGACGGGAACTAACTATGGCTACACCTTC. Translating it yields CASSTLTGTNYGYTF.